A single sample is the source of the 29 T cell receptor beta chains below, sequenced in a study of T cell responses to AZD1222 COVID-19 vaccine. Sequenced by immunoSEQ multiplex PCR; TCRdb stores in-frame clones only, minus some. Among tens of thousands of clones listed, roughly 88% were seen once. The specimen comprised peripheral blood, sampled 28 days after the second AZD1222 dose. These receptors originate from an adult who received the AZD1222 COVID-19 vaccine.

J is TRBJ1-1 and V is TRBV27; 10 bases map to TRBD1. This CDR3 contains 17 residues. Germline CDR1 and CDR2: MNHEY and SMNVEV (reference sequence). After removal of 4 bases from V and 0 bases from J, the junction contained 8 bases not matched to a gene. CDR3 nucleotide sequence: TGTGCCAGCAGTTCACCGGGACAGGGGATGATGAACACTGAAGCTTTCTTT. This codes for CASSSPGQGMMNTEAFF.

This rearrangement joins TRBV12-3 or TRBV12-4 to TRBJ1-2; TRBD1 might be the D (5 bases). V was trimmed by 2 bases and J by 8 bases, leaving 9 bases between them. This CDR3 spans 12 amino acids. CDR3 residues: CASSLQGRGYTF. CDR3 nucleotide sequence: TGTGCCAGCAGTTTACAGGGACGCGGCTACACCTTC.

The genes are TRBV3-1 (or the pseudogene TRBV3-2) and TRBJ2-1, with 12 nucleotides matching TRBD2. Germline CDR1 is LGHDT and CDR2 is YNNKEL (reference sequence). After removal of 0 bases from V and 6 bases from J, the junction contained 6 bases not matched to a gene. The CDR3 length is 17 residues. The CDR3 DNA is TGTGCCAGCAGCCAAGAGATACTAGCGGGGGGCGGCAATGAGCAGTTCTTC. Protein sequence: CASSQEILAGGGNEQFF.

This chain connects TRBV4-3 to TRBJ1-5, with TRBD1 as a possible D gene (5 bases). Germline CDR1 and CDR2: LGHNA and YSLEER. The CDR3 runs to 14 residues. The V end lost 0 bases, the J end lost 9 bases, and 12 bases lay between the germline ends. The CDR3, as DNA: TGCGCCAGCAGCCAAGAAAGGGGACTTGGGCCCCAGCATTTT. Amino acid sequence: CASSQERGLGPQHF.

The CDR3 sequence: CASSLPRGEQYF. In DNA form, the CDR3 reads TGTGCCAGCAGCTTACCCAGGGGCGAGCAGTACTTC. The rearrangement links TRBV5-4 to TRBJ2-7; a possible D gene is TRBD1 (6 bases). CDR1 and CDR2 (germline): SGHNT, YYREEE (reference sequence). This CDR3 is built from 12 residues. Trimming removed 2 bases from V and 6 bases from J, with 9 bases in between.

This clone was counted only a few times. The chain is built from TRBV18 and TRBJ1-1; D not resolved. Germline CDR1 KGHSH, CDR2 LQKENI. V shed 2 bases and J shed 0 bases, with 4 bases lying between them. The CDR3 spans 13 residues. CDR3 loop: CASSPKMNTEAFF. As DNA, the CDR3 is TGTGCCAGCTCACCAAAAATGAACACTGAAGCTTTCTTT.

The gene calls are TRBV20-1 and TRBJ1-1; no clear D. The CDR3 spans 11 residues. The V and J ends lost 3 bases and 1 base respectively, with 3 bases between them. Germline lookup yields CDR1 DFQATT and CDR2 SNEGSKA (reference sequence). CDR3 nucleotide sequence: TGCAGTGCTAGGTCGAACACTGAAGCTTTCTTT. The encoded protein is CSARSNTEAFF.

V and J are TRBV7-2 and TRBJ2-2; TRBD1 matches 10 bases. The ends lost 5 bases at V and 4 bases at J; junction bases unmatched: 10. This CDR3 contains 17 residues. CDR1 SGHTA and CDR2 FQGNSA come from the germline V gene. In DNA form, the CDR3 reads TGTGCCAGCAGCGTAGACAGGGGGCATCAAGGCACCGGGGAGCTGTTTTTT. Translated, it gives CASSVDRGHQGTGELFF.

The rearrangement joins TRBV27 to TRBJ1-1, with 7 bases aligning to TRBD1. This CDR3 is 14 amino acids long. Losses at the gene ends were 4 bases for V and 5 bases for J; bases not matched to a gene: 7. Germline V CDR1 and CDR2: MNHEY, SMNVEV (reference sequence). The CDR3 nucleotides read TGTGCCAGCAGTTCCCGAGACAGGGCGACTGAAGCTTTCTTT. Translating gives CASSSRDRATEAFF.

This clone was picked up one time. V usage is TRBV5-4 and J usage is TRBJ2-7, with a weak D call TRBD1 (6 bases). The CDR3 loop spans 15 amino acids. CDR1 and CDR2 from the germline V gene are SGHNT and YYREEE (reference sequence). Trimming left V 5 bases short and J 6 bases short, with 21 bases between. CDR3 amino acids: CASSLRSGHPGEQYF. The DNA of the CDR3 is TGTGCCAGCAGTCTTAGATCGGGACACCCAGGCGAGCAGTACTTC.

The rearrangement uses TRBV5-1 and TRBJ2-7; unclear D gene. Looked up from germline, CDR1 is SGHRS and CDR2 is YFSETQ. The CDR3 sequence is 13 residues long. V lost 4 bases and J 2 bases, leaving 10 bases between the germline ends. Here the CDR3 reads CASSPTSPYEQYF. CDR3 coding DNA: TGCGCCAGCAGCCCGACTTCCCCCTACGAGCAGTACTTC. The whole variable domain, filled in from reference TRBV5-1 and TRBJ2-7, reads KAGVTQTPRYLIKTRGQQVTLSCSPISGHRSVSWYQQTPGQGLQFLFEYFSETQRNKGNFPGRFSGRQFSNSRSEMNVSTLELGDSALYLCASSPTSPYEQYFGPGTRLTVT.

The gene calls are TRBV6-5 and TRBJ1-2, with D perhaps matching TRBD1 (5 bases). The CDR3 extends over 13 amino acids. In germline, CDR1 is MNHEY, CDR2 SVGAGI. Between the trimmed V and J ends, which lost 8 bases and 2 bases, there was a span of 12 bases. The CDR3 nucleotides read TGTGCCAGCGGCGCAGGGACCAACTATGGCTACACCTTC. As protein: CASGAGTNYGYTF.

This clone was seen just once. This rearrangement joins TRBV25-1 to TRBJ1-2; 9 bases align to TRBD1. Unmatched junction bases numbered 5, after V lost 2 bases and J lost 4 bases. Per germline, CDR1 MGHDK and CDR2 SYGVNS. The CDR3 is made up of 15 amino acids. The CDR3 coding sequence is TGTGCCAGCAGTGAACCGGACAGGGGAAGCTATGGCTACACCTTC. Its protein product is CASSEPDRGSYGYTF.

The rearrangement uses TRBV5-6 and TRBJ2-5; D gene ambiguous. This CDR3 region has 11 residues. Trimming removed 5 bases from V and 5 bases from J, with 7 bases in between. The germline gives CDR1 SGHDT, CDR2 YYEEEE. DNA for the CDR3: TGTGCCAGCAGTCTGAGGGAGACCCAGTACTTC. It yields the protein CASSLRETQYF. The full variable domain, rest sourced from reference TRBV5-6 and TRBJ2-5, is DAGVTQSPTHLIKTRGQQVTLRCSPKSGHDTVSWYQQALGQGPQFIFQYYEEEERQRGNFPDRFSGHQFPNYSSELNVNALLLGDSALYLCASSLRETQYFGPGTRLLVL.

The chain couples TRBV29-1 to TRBJ1-6; unclear D gene. The germline CDR1 and CDR2 sequences are SQVTM and ANQGSEA. The CDR3 length is 13 residues. Trimming shortened V by 6 bases and J by 7 bases, and 13 bases separated the two germline ends. Written as DNA, the CDR3 is TGCAGCGTATCGGGAGTGGGGAATTCACCCCTCCACTTT. Translating gives CSVSGVGNSPLHF.

The V gene is TRBV4-2, the J gene TRBJ2-3; D is undetermined. This CDR3 comprises 15 residues. Germline loops: CDR1 LGHNA, CDR2 YNFKEQ. Trimming took 1 base from V and 0 from J, leaving 8 bases between them. The CDR3 DNA sequence: TGTGCCAGCAGCCAAGTACAGCTGAGCACAGATACGCAGTATTTT. Its protein is CASSQVQLSTDTQYF.

This rearrangement joins TRBV18 to TRBJ2-1; TRBD1 matches at 10 bases. This CDR3 contains 14 residues. The V segment lost 3 bases and the J segment 7 bases; nucleotides outside the gene matches: 3. Germline lookup yields CDR1 KGHSH and CDR2 LQKENI. CDR3 residues: CASSPLGQGNEQFF. CDR3 DNA: TGTGCCAGCTCACCCCTGGGACAGGGGAATGAGCAGTTCTTC. The full variable domain, in which reference TRBV18 and TRBJ2-1 provide the parts outside the CDR3, is NAGVMQNPRHLVRRRGQEARLRCSPMKGHSHVYWYRQLPEEGLKFMVYLQKENIIDESGMPKERFSAEFPKEGPSILRIQQVVRGDSAAYFCASSPLGQGNEQFFGPGTRLTVL.

This rearrangement joins TRBV19 to TRBJ2-4, with D perhaps TRBD1 or TRBD2 (5 bases each). Germline V gene sequence: CDR1 LNHDA, CDR2 SQIVND (reference sequence). The CDR3 has 13 amino acids. The V end lost 8 bases, the J end lost 2 bases, and 10 bases lay between the germline ends. The DNA of the CDR3 is TGTGCCAGTCGGGGACCACCCAAAAACATTCAGTACTTC. Translated, it gives CASRGPPKNIQYF.

On this clone itself: The germline gene is not matched at one end of the junction; a read error may be the cause. The chain has TRBV6-5 and TRBJ2-7; 9 bases agree with TRBD1. This CDR3 spans 11 amino acids. Germline V gives CDR1 MNHEY, CDR2 SVGAGI. Here the CDR3 DNA reads TGTGCCAGCAGCCCCGGGACAGGGTTTATCTTC. This encodes CASSPGTGFIF.

This sequence joins TRBV9 and TRBJ2-7; the match to TRBD2 covers 7 bases. Germline V gene data show CDR1 as SGDLS and CDR2 as YYNGEE. The CDR3 totals 14 residues. V trimming: 3 bases; J trimming: 0 bases; junction bases outside the gene matches: 3. In nucleotides, the CDR3 is TGTGCCAGCAGCGCCGGCGGGAGCTCCTACGAGCAGTACTTC. It codes for CASSAGGSSYEQYF.

The rearrangement uses TRBV30 and TRBJ1-6; 9 nucleotides match TRBD1. Trimming removed 3 bases from V and 5 bases from J; junction bases left unmatched: 5. CDR3 length: 15 amino acids. Germline V CDR1 and CDR2: GTSNPN, SVGIG (reference sequence). CDR3 DNA: TGTGCCTGGAGCCCAGGACAGGGGAATAATTCACCCCTCCACTTT. As protein: CAWSPGQGNNSPLHF.

This chain uses TRBV6-6 with TRBJ1-1; possible D gene TRBD1, 5 bases. Germline CDR1 is MNHNY and CDR2 is SVGAGI (reference sequence). V was pared by 5 bases and J by 4 bases, with 20 bases between. The CDR3 has 16 amino acids. CDR3 amino acids: CASSTLRGRFSTEAFF. The CDR3 DNA sequence: TGTGCCAGCAGTACCCTTCGGGGGAGGTTCAGCACTGAAGCTTTCTTT.

The gene calls are TRBV10-3 and TRBJ2-2; 11 bases match TRBD2. Germline V gene data show CDR1 as ENHRY and CDR2 as SYGVKD. The trim removed 6 bases at V and 0 bases at J, leaving 12 bases unmatched. The length of the CDR3 is 19 residues. This CDR3 reads CAISSPILAGGANTGELFF. Here the CDR3 DNA reads TGTGCCATCAGCTCGCCTATTCTAGCGGGGGGCGCGAACACCGGGGAGCTGTTTTTT.

The chain has TRBV5-1 and TRBJ1-2; 9 bases match TRBD1. This CDR3 region has 14 residues. Germline CDR1 is SGHRS and CDR2 is YFSETQ. Germline trimming cut 4 bases from V and 2 bases from J; bases unmatched to any gene: 3. The CDR3 here is CASSPGTGNYGYTF. For the CDR3, the DNA is TGCGCCAGCAGCCCCGGGACAGGGAACTATGGCTACACCTTC.

This chain uses TRBV7-2 with TRBJ2-7, with D tentatively TRBD2 (6 bases). This CDR3 comprises 13 residues. Germline CDR1 SGHTA, CDR2 FQGNSA. V was clipped by 5 bases and J by 2 bases, with 10 bases between them. The DNA for the CDR3 is TGTGCCAGCAGCGCGGGACGGACCTACGAGCAGTACTTC. This gives the protein CASSAGRTYEQYF.

In DNA form, the CDR3 reads TGTGCCAGCAGTAGGGTAGCGGGGGGGCCGGAGACCCAGTACTTC. Protein sequence: CASSRVAGGPETQYF. V is TRBV7-2 and J is TRBJ2-5; 11 bases are a match to TRBD2. Germline V lookup: CDR1 SGHTA, CDR2 FQGNSA. The CDR3 runs 15 residues. The trim removed 6 bases at V and 5 bases at J, leaving 8 bases unmatched.

The chain is built from TRBV19 and TRBJ2-3; maybe TRBD2 (5 bases). CDR1 is LNHDA, CDR2 SQIVND, per germline (reference sequence). V lost 6 bases and J lost 2, with 15 bases in between. The CDR3 loop spans 15 amino acids. CDR3 loop: CASRGSGMITDTQYF. As DNA, the CDR3 is TGTGCCAGTAGAGGATCCGGGATGATCACAGATACGCAGTATTTT.

The J gene is TRBJ2-5, the V gene TRBV6-2 or TRBV6-3; D is ambiguous. The CDR3 loop spans 14 amino acids. V was pared by 1 base and J by 2 bases, with 8 bases between. Germline lookup yields CDR1 MNHEY and CDR2 SVGEGT. DNA of the CDR3: TGTGCCAGCAGTTACTGGTCTACACAAGAGACCCAGTACTTC. Its translation is CASSYWSTQETQYF.

The chain has TRBV12-3 or TRBV12-4 and TRBJ1-1, with D possibly TRBD1 on 5 matching bases. The V gene lost 5 bases and the J gene lost 8 bases, with 9 bases spanning the gap. The length of the CDR3 is 11 residues. As DNA, the CDR3 is TGTGCCAGCAGTCAACGGGGGGAAGCTTTCTTT. It is translated as CASSQRGEAFF.